This TCR beta chain was captured by sequencing in a study of shared clonotypes between healthy human individuals. On the study more broadly: Every donor yielded three CD4 naive, three CD4 memory, two CD8 naive and one CD8 memory plate. Study-level points and caveats: Compared with memory subsets, naive subsets generally had larger estimated richness. Around 4.7% of naive CD4 clonotypes were shared across several donors.

To note about this clone: The antigen remains undetermined.

Here immunoSEQ multiplex PCR was the method, and the copy in TCRdb shows in-frame clones only, minus some. The table includes over 1.4 million clones, more than 95% detected once. Source material: naive CD4+ T cells sorted from blood. Subset noted: CD45RA+ positively selected. This TCR was sampled from a man under 40 in good health.

The CDR3 sequence: CATSSFGTSGSNEQFF. CDR3 nucleotide sequence: TGTGCCACCAGCAGCTTCGGGACTAGCGGGAGCAATGAGCAGTTCTTC. The V gene is TRBV15, the J gene TRBJ2-1; 14 positions agree with TRBD2. The CDR3 length is 16 residues. V was pared by 3 bases and J by 6 bases, with 4 bases of the junction left unmatched. Germline V CDR1 and CDR2: LNHNV, YYDKDF (reference sequence).